These T cell receptor beta chains were read from a single sample in a study of T cell responses to AZD1222 COVID-19 vaccine. TCRdb's copy holds only in-frame clones and misses some; the assay was immunoSEQ multiplex PCR. The table has around 120,000 clones, around 93% seen once. Here the sequenced sample was peripheral blood, taken on day 0 of AZD1222 vaccination. These receptor sequences come from an adult in good health. CDR3s include the opening cysteine and the closing phenylalanine or tryptophan. Each record gives: D gene, J gene, clone size, V gene, CDR3 protein, CDR3 DNA. D genes are given only for firm matches. Expanded clones get a size class; other rows say once, few or many, or leave the size out.

TRBD1 | TRBJ1-1 | . | TRBV5-1 | CASSLSRTGGNTEAFF | TGCGCCAGCAGCCTGTCAAGGACAGGGGGGAACACTGAAGCTTTCTTT
. | TRBJ1-1 | . | TRBV12-3/TRBV12-4 | CASSSGAGTEAFF | TGTGCCAGCAGTTCAGGGGCGGGAACTGAAGCTTTCTTT
. | TRBJ1-6 | . | TRBV19 | CASSQTSEFNSPLHF | TGTGCCAGTAGTCAAACCTCAGAATTTAATTCACCCCTCCACTTT
TRBD2 | TRBJ2-5 | once | TRBV19 | CASSIVGGGPLETQYF | TGTGCCAGTAGTATCGTCGGGGGAGGGCCCTTAGAGACCCAGTACTTC
TRBD1 | TRBJ1-2 | . | TRBV9 | CASSVADRGSIGYGYTF | TGTGCCAGCAGCGTAGCGGACAGGGGATCGATCGGGTATGGCTACACCTTC
TRBD2 | TRBJ2-1 | . | TRBV27 | CASSLRRGASGRGADEQFF | TGTGCCAGCAGTTTGCGGCGTGGGGCTAGCGGGAGGGGGGCGGATGAGCAGTTCTTC
TRBD2 | TRBJ2-7 | once | TRBV20-1 | CSASVAGVGYEQYF | TGCAGTGCTAGTGTGGCGGGAGTGGGCTACGAGCAGTACTTC
TRBD2 | TRBJ2-3 | . | TRBV7-9 | CASRTLAGDPDTQYF | TGTGCCAGCCGAACTCTAGCGGGGGACCCAGATACGCAGTATTTT
. | TRBJ2-7 | few | TRBV6-2/TRBV6-3 | CASSYSTATYEQYF | TGTGCCAGCAGTTACTCGACAGCAACCTACGAGCAGTACTTC
. | TRBJ1-3 | . | TRBV6-2/TRBV6-3 | CASSYSSGVTGNTIYF | TGTGCCAGCAGTTACTCGTCAGGGGTTACTGGAAACACCATATATTTT
. | TRBJ1-1 | . | TRBV28 | CASRDRHTEAFF | TGTGCCAGCAGAGACAGGCACACTGAAGCTTTCTTT
. | TRBJ1-2 | many | TRBV28 | CASSFGQNLNYGYTF | TGTGCCAGCAGTTTTGGGCAGAACCTTAACTATGGCTACACCTTC
. | TRBJ2-7 | . | TRBV7-2 | CASSLFDSSYEQYF | TGTGCCAGCAGCTTATTCGACAGCTCCTACGAGCAGTACTTC
. | TRBJ1-5 | . | TRBV6-5 | CASKGDSNQPQHF | TGTGCCAGCAAAGGGGATAGCAATCAGCCCCAGCATTTT
TRBD1 | TRBJ1-4 | . | TRBV4-3 | CASSQVRGRDNEKLFF | TGCGCCAGCAGCCAAGTTAGGGGGCGCGATAATGAAAAACTGTTTTTT
. | TRBJ1-5 | . | TRBV7-8 | CASSLDPSAVSNQPQHF | TGTGCCAGCAGCTTAGATCCATCCGCCGTGAGCAATCAGCCCCAGCATTTT
. | TRBJ2-1 | . | TRBV7-2 | CASSLFSAGPVSYNEQFF | TGTGCCAGCAGCTTATTCAGTGCCGGTCCAGTCTCCTACAATGAGCAGTTCTTC
TRBD2 | TRBJ2-7 | . | TRBV4-1 | CASSQSLAGGSYEQYF | TGCGCCAGCAGCCAAAGTCTTGCGGGGGGTTCCTACGAGCAGTACTTC
. | TRBJ2-1 | . | TRBV6-5 | CASSSASDSYNEQFF | TGTGCCAGCAGTTCAGCGTCGGACTCCTACAATGAGCAGTTCTTC
TRBD2 | TRBJ2-1 | . | TRBV5-1 | CASTSGGTRSSYNEQFF | TGCGCCAGTACTAGCGGGGGGACCAGGAGCTCCTACAATGAGCAGTTCTTC
. | TRBJ2-4 | . | TRBV3-1/TRBV3-2 | CASSQDPEKNIQYF | TGTGCCAGCAGCCAAGATCCAGAAAAAAACATTCAGTACTTC
TRBD2 | TRBJ2-7 | . | TRBV9 | CASSVGLAGDDREQYF | TGTGCCAGCAGCGTAGGACTAGCGGGAGATGATCGCGAGCAGTACTTC
TRBD1 | TRBJ1-1 | . | TRBV18 | CASSRDREDVEAFF | TGTGCCAGCTCACGTGACAGGGAAGATGTTGAAGCTTTCTTT
. | TRBJ2-7 | few | TRBV2 | CASSEQGYPYEQYF | TGTGCCAGCAGTGAGCAGGGCTACCCCTACGAGCAGTACTTC
. | TRBJ1-1 | once | TRBV19 | CASSISRATEAFF | TGTGCCAGTAGTATAAGTAGGGCGACTGAAGCTTTCTTT
TRBD2 | TRBJ2-3 | . | TRBV5-4 | CASSPGTSGTDTQYF | TGTGCCAGCAGCCCCGGGACTAGCGGCACAGATACGCAGTATTTT
TRBD2 | TRBJ2-5 | . | TRBV4-1 | CASSLSLAGARETQYF | TGCGCCAGCAGCCTGAGTTTAGCGGGAGCCCGGGAGACCCAGTACTTC
. | TRBJ1-2 | . | TRBV29-1 | CSVEQANYGYTF | TGCAGCGTTGAACAGGCTAACTATGGCTACACCTTC
TRBD1 | TRBJ1-2 | . | TRBV7-9 | CASSSITGEAYDGYTF | TGTGCCAGCAGCTCGATTACAGGGGAGGCTTACGATGGCTACACCTTC
. | TRBJ2-2 | . | TRBV7-9 | CASSLAGLTGELFF | TGTGCCAGCAGCTTAGCGGGGTTGACCGGGGAGCTGTTTTTT
. | TRBJ2-7 | . | TRBV5-8 | CASSLGYEQYF | TGTGCCAGCAGCTTGGGTTACGAGCAGTACTTC
. | TRBJ2-5 | . | TRBV21-1 | CASSTDMVGLYFQETQYF | TGTGCCAGCAGCACAGACATGGTGGGACTCTACTTTCAAGAGACCCAGTACTTC
TRBD2 | TRBJ2-1 | . | TRBV9 | CASSLTSDLSYNEQFF | TGTGCCAGCAGCTTAACTAGCGATCTCTCCTACAATGAGCAGTTCTTC
. | TRBJ2-1 | . | TRBV19 | CASSIGNLYNEQFF | TGTGCCAGTAGTATCGGTAACTTATACAATGAGCAGTTCTTC
. | TRBJ2-1 | . | TRBV5-1 | CASSLGGRGISYNEQFF | TGCGCCAGCAGCTTGGGTGGCAGGGGAATTTCGTACAATGAGCAGTTCTTC
TRBD1 | TRBJ2-7 | . | TRBV7-6 | CASSTGQQGAIYEQYF | TGTGCCAGCAGCACAGGACAACAGGGGGCAATCTACGAGCAGTACTTC
. | TRBJ2-7 | . | TRBV23-1 | CASTPGTYTASEQYF | TGCGCCAGCACTCCGGGGACGTATACGGCGAGTGAGCAGTACTTC
. | TRBJ1-1 | . | TRBV6-5 | CASIHARGEAFF | TGTGCCAGCATCCACGCCAGGGGAGAGGCTTTCTTT
. | TRBJ2-3 | . | TRBV7-2 | CASSLEGALGTDTQYF | TGTGCCAGCAGCTTAGAAGGGGCGTTGGGCACAGATACGCAGTATTTT
. | TRBJ2-7 | . | TRBV2 | CASSFRLVSSYEQYF | TGTGCCAGCAGTTTCCGGCTAGTTAGCTCCTACGAGCAGTACTTC
. | TRBJ1-1 | . | TRBV19 | CASSTPTGFNTEAFF | TGTGCCAGTAGTACCCCGACCGGGTTTAACACTGAAGCTTTCTTT
. | TRBJ1-6 | . | TRBV28 | CASSYPRREYNSPLHF | TGTGCCAGCAGTTACCCCCGTCGGGAGTATAATTCACCCCTCCACTTT
TRBD1 | TRBJ1-1 | . | TRBV4-3 | CASSQRQGNTEAFF | TGCGCCAGCAGCCAACGACAGGGGAACACTGAAGCTTTCTTT
. | TRBJ1-3 | . | TRBV5-5 | CASSLEQPSGNTIYF | TGTGCCAGCAGCTTGGAGCAGCCCTCTGGAAACACCATATATTTT
TRBD1 | TRBJ1-3 | . | TRBV4-1 | CASSPTRGAGNTIYF | TGCGCCAGCAGCCCCACCAGGGGGGCTGGAAACACCATATATTTT
TRBD2 | TRBJ2-7 | once | TRBV7-8 | CASSSEAGGNYEQYF | TGTGCCAGCAGCTCAGAAGCGGGAGGGAATTACGAGCAGTACTTC
. | TRBJ2-7 | once | TRBV12-3/TRBV12-4 | CASSRLTYEQYF | TGTGCCAGCAGTAGACTAACCTACGAGCAGTACTTC
. | TRBJ2-2 | . | TRBV5-1 | CASSLGGGGTGELFF | TGCGCCAGCAGCTTGGGCGGAGGGGGCACCGGGGAGCTGTTTTTT
. | TRBJ1-2 | . | TRBV5-1 | CASRDLSGYTF | TGCGCCAGCAGGGACCTCTCTGGCTACACCTTC
TRBD2 | TRBJ2-3 | . | TRBV27 | CASCPLAGVADTQYF | TGTGCCAGTTGCCCTCTAGCGGGAGTCGCAGATACGCAGTATTTT